The 28 T cell receptor beta chains below come from one sample, sequenced in a study of T cell responses to AZD1222 COVID-19 vaccine (dated by TCRdb to the early 2020s). According to the study, the label for this sample's time point signals: about 28 days (+/-7) after the second vaccine dose. Library method: the immunoSEQ multiplex PCR assay. This immuneACCESS table, as held by TCRdb, lists in-frame sequences with V and J called but not all clones. Of the missing ones, under half trace to an unresolved V gene in checked studies; the others have no known cause. Counted in this sample were about 59,000 clones; about 88% of them appeared once. Of the sample, roughly 6.1% is held by the ten largest clones. The input for sequencing was peripheral blood, taken 28 days after the second AZD1222 dose. Receptors were obtained from an adult who received the AZD1222 COVID-19 vaccine.

The chain links TRBV2 to TRBJ2-7; D might be TRBD1 (6 bases). CDR3 size: 13 residues. V gave up 2 bases and J gave up 3 bases, with 8 bases separating them. The germline CDR1 and CDR2 sequences are SNHLY and FYNNEI. DNA of the CDR3: TGTGCCAGCAGTGAACGCAGGGGCTACGAGCAGTACTTC. It is translated as CASSERRGYEQYF.

V usage is TRBV28 and J usage is TRBJ1-2; D is possibly TRBD1 (6 bases). The V gene's germline CDR1 is MDHEN and CDR2 SYDVKM. The CDR3 is 15 amino acids. V gave up 6 bases and J gave up 4 bases, with 18 bases separating them. In DNA, the CDR3 is TGTGCCAGCAGACGGGGGGCCCAGAGGGGCTATGGCTACACCTTC. Translation gives CASRRGAQRGYGYTF.

The chain carries TRBV6-6 and TRBJ2-4; 10 bases are shared with TRBD1. CDR3 size: 17 residues. V trimming: 8 bases; J trimming: 0 bases; junction bases outside the gene matches: 10. Per the germline V gene, CDR1 is MNHNY and CDR2 is SVGAGI (reference sequence). CDR3 bases: TGTGCCAGCCGTCCCGGGACAGGGGTCGGAGCCAAAAACATTCAGTACTTC. Protein product: CASRPGTGVGAKNIQYF.

The chain carries TRBV5-6 and TRBJ2-2, with TRBD2 matching 11 bases. The germline V gene encodes CDR1 SGHDT and CDR2 YYEEEE. This CDR3 is built from 15 residues. V shed 4 bases and J 6 bases; nucleotides not matched to a gene: 5. CDR3: CASSLSGRVAGELFF. The CDR3 DNA follows: TGTGCCAGCAGCCTTAGCGGGAGGGTGGCCGGGGAGCTGTTTTTT.

This clone was picked up one time. The rearrangement uses TRBV6-5 and TRBJ2-7, with D unresolved. V lost 6 bases to trimming and J lost 0 bases, with 12 bases between them. The CDR3 totals 14 residues. Germline V gene sequence: CDR1 MNHEY, CDR2 SVGAGI. CDR3 amino acids: CASRALQSSYEQYF. The CDR3 bases are TGTGCCAGCAGAGCCCTACAGAGCTCCTACGAGCAGTACTTC.

The chain employs TRBV5-1 and TRBJ1-2; 12 bases agree with TRBD1. Trimming removed 2 bases from V and 9 bases from J; junction bases left unmatched: 11. Germline lookup yields CDR1 SGHRS and CDR2 YFSETQ. This CDR3 has 16 residues. CDR3 amino acids: CASSLIMGTGGASYTF. DNA for the CDR3: TGCGCCAGCAGCTTAATAATGGGGACAGGGGGCGCGAGCTACACCTTC.

CDR3 amino acids: CASSNPGQRDIQYF. The DNA for the CDR3 is TGCGCCAGCAGTAATCCGGGACAGCGAGACATTCAGTACTTC. The V gene is TRBV23-1, the J gene TRBJ2-4, with TRBD1 matching over 7 bases. TRBV23-1 has ORF status, its function being uncertain. V lost 5 bases, J lost 8 bases, and 9 bases stayed unmatched. CDR3 length equals 14 residues.

CDR3 DNA sequence: TGTGCCAGCAGTGATTCAGGGCTTTACACAGATACGCAGTATTTT. Amino acid sequence: CASSDSGLYTDTQYF. V is TRBV7-2 and J is TRBJ2-3; a weak D match, TRBD1 (5 bases). Germline-derived CDR1 and CDR2 are SGHTA and FQGNSA. This CDR3 has 15 amino acids. With 6 bases removed from V and 2 bases from J, the gap between germline ends came to 15 bases.

The chain combines TRBV12-3 or TRBV12-4 with TRBJ1-2; D is perhaps TRBD1 (6 bases). There are 13 residues in the CDR3. Deletions cut 3 bases from V and 7 bases from J, with 12 bases between. The CDR3 reads CASSFLGGSGYTF. The CDR3 DNA reads TGTGCCAGCAGTTTTTTAGGGGGAAGTGGCTACACCTTC.

The rearrangement uses TRBV6-5 and TRBJ2-5; a possible D gene is TRBD2 (5 bases). Trimming took 11 bases from V and 5 from J, leaving 18 bases between them. CDR1 is MNHEY and CDR2 is SVGAGI in the germline V gene. CDR3 length: 13 amino acids. CDR3: CAGGATRGETQYF. As DNA, the CDR3 is TGTGCCGGAGGAGCGACCAGAGGGGAGACCCAGTACTTC.

This chain links TRBV3-1 (or the pseudogene TRBV3-2) with TRBJ1-6; 9 nucleotides line up with TRBD1. V shed 7 bases, J shed 1 base, and the junction held 5 bases outside the gene matches. The CDR3 covers 16 residues. Germline-derived CDR1 and CDR2 are LGHDT and YNNKEL (reference sequence). CDR3 region: CASTAQGASYNSPLHF. The DNA of the CDR3 is TGTGCCAGCACCGCACAGGGGGCGTCCTATAATTCACCCCTCCACTTT.

This chain uses TRBV12-3 or TRBV12-4 with TRBJ1-4, with a weak D call TRBD1 (5 bases). The length of the CDR3 is 13 residues. V was cut by 6 bases and J by 7 bases, with 12 bases left in between. Here the CDR3 DNA reads TGTGCCAGCAGCAAACCGACAGTTGAAAAACTGTTTTTT. Residues: CASSKPTVEKLFF.

This chain uses TRBV6-5 with TRBJ1-5, with 8 bases fitting TRBD1. With V trimmed by 5 bases and J by 8 bases, 5 bases remained unmatched. There are 13 residues in the CDR3. Looked up from germline, CDR1 is MNHEY and CDR2 is SVGAGI. CDR3 in DNA: TGTGCCAGCAGTATAGGACAGGGTAAGCCCCAGCATTTT. Protein product: CASSIGQGKPQHF.

The rearrangement uses TRBV7-9 and TRBJ1-5; D gene ambiguous. V shed 3 bases and J shed 2 bases, with 5 bases lying between them. This CDR3 is built from 13 residues. Germline lookup yields CDR1 SEHNR and CDR2 FQNEAQ (reference sequence). CDR3 sequence reads: CASSFGGNQPQHF. CDR3 in DNA: TGTGCCAGCAGCTTTGGCGGCAATCAGCCCCAGCATTTT.

The V call is TRBV19, the J call TRBJ2-1, with no clear D. CDR1 and CDR2 from the germline V gene are LNHDA and SQIVND (reference sequence). This CDR3 is 15 amino acids long. V was pared by 5 bases and J by 0 bases, with 11 bases between. CDR3 bases: TGTGCCAGTAGTTCCTCCGGGCCCTCCTACAATGAGCAGTTCTTC. Amino acid sequence: CASSSSGPSYNEQFF.

The chain carries TRBV6-4 and TRBJ2-3; TRBD2 matches at 7 bases. V shed 11 bases and J 0 bases; nucleotides not matched to a gene: 5. Germline CDR1 and CDR2: MRHNA and SNTAGT. This CDR3 is 13 amino acids long. For the CDR3, the DNA is TGTGCCGACTGCGGGAGTAGCACAGATACGCAGTATTTT. Protein sequence: CADCGSSTDTQYF.

V gene TRBV24-1 combines with J gene TRBJ1-5; 12 nucleotides align to TRBD1. V was clipped by 8 bases and J by 7 bases; unmatched bases: 8. This CDR3 is 15 amino acids long. The germline V gene encodes CDR1 KGHDR and CDR2 SFDVKD. In nucleotides, the CDR3 is TGTGCCACCAATTCCGGGACAGGGGGCGGCCAGCCCCAGCATTTT. Protein: CATNSGTGGGQPQHF.

This chain uses TRBV28 with TRBJ2-2, with D unresolved. The CDR3 is 12 amino acids. Trimming pared 2 bases from V and 8 bases from J, leaving 6 bases between. Germline CDR1 MDHEN, CDR2 SYDVKM. CDR3 nucleotides: TGTGCCAGCAGTTTACCCCGGGGGGAGCTGTTTTTT. Translated, it gives CASSLPRGELFF.

The chain employs TRBV4-1 and TRBJ2-7; 7 nucleotides line up with TRBD1. V was pared by 3 bases and J by 2 bases, with 7 bases of the junction left unmatched. Germline V gene sequence: CDR1 MGHRA, CDR2 YSYEKL. The CDR3 loop spans 15 amino acids. CDR3 coding DNA: TGCGCCAGCAGCCATATCGACAGGGTTACCTACGAGCAGTACTTC. It encodes CASSHIDRVTYEQYF.

The CDR3 reads CASTSAGTGGNQPQHF. The CDR3 DNA reads TGTGCCAGCACTTCGGCGGGGACAGGGGGCAATCAGCCCCAGCATTTT. The chain uses TRBV2 and TRBJ1-5; 10 bases match TRBD1. The CDR3 loop spans 16 amino acids. Germline CDR1 SNHLY, CDR2 FYNNEI. V trimming: 7 bases; J trimming: 2 bases; junction bases outside the gene matches: 8.

V gene TRBV6-5 combines with J gene TRBJ2-7; 13 nucleotides line up with TRBD2. The CDR3 loop spans 15 amino acids. J gave up 6 bases and V 6 bases, and 8 bases lay outside the gene matches. Germline values: CDR1 MNHEY, CDR2 SVGAGI. CDR3 nucleotides: TGTGCCAGCAGGACGACTAGCGGGAGGAATTTCGAGCAGTACTTC. It is translated as CASRTTSGRNFEQYF.

The chain carries TRBV5-4 and TRBJ1-5, with 7 bases aligning to TRBD1. Germline V gene data show CDR1 as SGHNT and CDR2 as YYREEE (reference sequence). V was clipped by 0 bases and J by 12 bases; unmatched bases: 12. The CDR3 is 15 residues long. The CDR3: CASSLDLKQGSLQHF. The CDR3 DNA reads TGTGCCAGCAGCTTGGACTTAAAACAGGGGAGTCTCCAGCATTTT.

The V and J genes are TRBV5-1 and TRBJ2-5, with D possibly matching TRBD2 (6 bases). The CDR3 has 14 amino acids. Germline-derived CDR1 and CDR2 are SGHRS and YFSETQ. V shed 2 bases and J shed 5 bases, with 13 bases lying between them. CDR3 in DNA: TGCGCCAGCAGCTTTGGGGGGAACAAGGAGACCCAGTACTTC. This encodes CASSFGGNKETQYF.

The J gene is TRBJ2-7, the V gene TRBV10-2; D may be TRBD1 (6 bases). Germline CDR1 WSHSY, CDR2 SAAADI. The V gene lost 8 bases and the J gene lost 2 bases, with 16 bases spanning the gap. CDR3 length: 14 residues. The chain's CDR3 is CASHSSGQAYEQYF. In DNA form, the CDR3 reads TGCGCCAGCCATTCATCGGGACAAGCCTACGAGCAGTACTTC.

The chain carries TRBV6-5 and TRBJ2-5; D remains unclear. CDR1 is MNHEY and CDR2 is SVGAGI in the germline V gene. The ends were cut back, 5 bases at V and 5 bases at J, with 12 bases in the middle. This CDR3 has 13 amino acids. The CDR3, as DNA: TGTGCCAGCAGTCCCCCCCCGCCCGAGACCCAGTACTTC. It is translated as CASSPPPPETQYF.

This clone has just a few counts. V is TRBV2 and J is TRBJ1-6; D is uncertain. In germline, CDR1 is SNHLY, CDR2 FYNNEI. V lost 8 bases to trimming and J lost 5 bases, with 16 bases between them. The CDR3 runs 15 residues. This CDR3 is CASLAGRVNNSPLHF. Here the CDR3 DNA reads TGTGCCAGCCTCGCCGGGAGGGTCAATAATTCACCCCTCCACTTT.

The gene calls are TRBV7-9 and TRBJ1-6; D uncertain. The CDR3 length is 15 residues. Germline values: CDR1 SEHNR, CDR2 FQNEAQ (reference sequence). V was cut by 5 bases and J by 0 bases, with 8 bases left in between. CDR3 in amino acids: CASSPGSSYNSPLHF. The CDR3 bases are TGTGCCAGCAGCCCGGGGAGCTCCTATAATTCACCCCTCCACTTT.

The chain couples TRBV27 to TRBJ1-5, with 7 bases fitting TRBD1. The CDR3 is made up of 16 amino acids. Germline V gene lookup returns CDR1 MNHEY and CDR2 SMNVEV (reference sequence). The ends lost 5 bases at V and 2 bases at J; junction bases unmatched: 9. As DNA, the CDR3 is TGTGCCAGCAGTGTGTACAGGGGTAATGGCAATCAGCCCCAGCATTTT. Protein product: CASSVYRGNGNQPQHF.